This TCR beta chain was found in a study of glioma-infiltrating T cells. The study, taken as a whole, reports: Tissue and blood shared very few CDR3 sequences.

V trimming: 3 bases; J trimming: 4 bases; junction bases outside the gene matches: 8. CDR3 length: 16 residues. Germline values: CDR1 MNHEY, CDR2 SMNVEV (reference sequence). Using RNA template, CDR3s of TCR alpha and beta were amplified with iRepertoire arm-PCR. Input was 100-400 ng of tissue mRNA or PBMC total RNA. TCRdb independently ran MiXCR on the multiplex PCR reads; one entry per CDR3 protein. The sample lists about 210,000 distinct CDR3 sequences; about 31% were seen once. As concerns this clonotype: Its target is unknown.

The V gene is TRBV27, the J gene TRBJ1-1, with 10 bases fitting TRBD1. This clonotype was sampled from a human donor with low-grade glioma or glioblastoma, undergoing nonglioma brain surgery, or in good health (not recorded which). The sample taken for sequencing was glioma tissue, nonneoplastic brain tissue, or PBMCs (not recorded which). CDR3 protein: CASSLVGTGASTEAFF. The CDR3 nucleotides are TGTGCCAGCAGTTTGGTCGGGACAGGGGCTAGCACTGAAGCTTTCTTT.